The 22 T cell receptor beta chains below come from one sample, sequenced in a study of T cell repertoires in cytomegalovirus infection. Their antigens are not known. TCRdb independently ran MiXCR on the reads; one entry per CDR3 protein. The sample yields about 740,000 distinct CDR3 sequences, 30% to 35% seen once. The specimen comprised cultured PBMCs, sampled from culture after CMV antigen stimulation. These receptors all come from a human donor in good health (CMV status not recorded). Some clones in this sample may be carry-over from other donors' samples.

The genes are TRBV19 and TRBJ2-2; 9 bases fit TRBD2. The germline gives CDR1 LNHDA, CDR2 SQIVND (reference sequence). This CDR3 region has 14 residues. The DNA for the CDR3 is TGTGCAGCTAGCGGGGAATCGAACACCGGGGAGCTGTTTTTT. It encodes CAASGESNTGELFF. The full variable domain, with the rest looked up from reference TRBV19 and TRBJ2-2, is DGGITQSPKYLFRKEGQNVTLSCEQNLNHDAMYWYRQDPGQGLRLIYYSQIVNDFQKGDIAEGYSVSREKKESFPLTVTSAQKNPTAFYLCAASGESNTGELFFGEGSRLTVL.

The rearrangement uses TRBV7-9 and TRBJ1-4; the match to TRBD1 covers 7 bases. Trimming at V came to 6 bases and at J to 7 bases, leaving 5 bases not matched to a gene. The CDR3 spans 13 residues. The germline V gene has CDR1 SEHNR and CDR2 FQNEAQ (reference sequence). DNA for the CDR3: TGTGCCAGCAGAACCGGGACAGTTGAAAAACTGTTTTTT. This translates into CASRTGTVEKLFF.

The chain uses TRBV4-1 and TRBJ1-1; D is possibly TRBD1 (6 bases). Between the trimmed V and J ends, which lost 3 bases and 5 bases, there was a span of 13 bases. Germline V gene sequence: CDR1 MGHRA, CDR2 YSYEKL. The CDR3 has 14 residues. The CDR3 DNA reads TGCGCCAGCAGCCAGGTCAGGGGCGGAACTGAAGCTTTCTTT. The encoded protein is CASSQVRGGTEAFF.

The chain carries TRBV28 and TRBJ1-4, with TRBD1 as a possible D gene (6 bases). Germline CDR1 is MDHEN and CDR2 is SYDVKM. Trimming removed 6 bases from V and 5 bases from J, with 19 bases in between. The CDR3 runs 16 residues. The CDR3 DNA is TGTGCCAGCAGCCTACCGACGGACAGCATCAATGAAAAACTGTTTTTT. Encoded protein: CASSLPTDSINEKLFF.

This clonotype has more than one count but fewer than ten. The chain links TRBV19 to TRBJ1-2, with TRBD1 matching over 9 bases. The CDR3 extends over 17 amino acids. The V and J ends lost 3 bases and 4 bases, in that order; junction bases with no gene match: 12. CDR1 and CDR2 (germline): LNHDA, SQIVND (reference sequence). For the CDR3, the DNA is TGTGCCAGTAGTATGGACCGGGGACAGGGACTAGCCTATGGCTACACCTTC. Amino acids: CASSMDRGQGLAYGYTF.

The table lists this clonotype with a few counts. The chain uses TRBV10-1 and TRBJ2-3, with D unclear. Deletions cut 5 bases from V and 2 bases from J, with 8 bases between. Germline-derived CDR1 and CDR2 are WNHNN and SYGVQD (reference sequence). The CDR3 covers 13 residues. The CDR3: CASSPQFTDTQYF. CDR3 DNA: TGCGCCAGCAGTCCACAGTTCACAGATACGCAGTATTTT.

The chain uses TRBV20-1 and TRBJ2-5, with 9 bases aligning to TRBD2. The CDR3 consists of 15 residues. The V and J ends lost 6 bases and 7 bases, in that order; junction bases with no gene match: 15. Germline V gene data show CDR1 as DFQATT and CDR2 as SNEGSKA (reference sequence). The CDR3 here is CSAWPASGITGTQYF. CDR3 nucleotide sequence: TGCAGTGCCTGGCCGGCTAGCGGGATCACGGGGACCCAGTACTTC.

V is TRBV20-1 and J is TRBJ2-5; 7 positions match TRBD1. The V segment lost 6 bases and the J segment 0 bases; nucleotides outside the gene matches: 4. There are 13 residues in the CDR3. CDR1 is DFQATT and CDR2 is SNEGSKA in the germline V gene (reference sequence). The CDR3 DNA sequence: TGCAGTGCACTTCAGGGGGACCAAGAGACCCAGTACTTC. Its protein is CSALQGDQETQYF.

This clonotype came up a few times. The V and J genes are TRBV7-8 and TRBJ2-3; a weak D match, TRBD1 (5 bases). This CDR3 is 15 amino acids long. V was shortened by 5 bases and J by 4 bases, with 16 bases between the two germline ends. Germline CDR1 reads SGHVS; CDR2 reads FQNEAQ. CDR3: CASSATFRVADTQYF. CDR3 nucleotide sequence: TGTGCCAGCAGCGCTACTTTCAGGGTAGCAGATACGCAGTATTTT.

The V call is TRBV5-4, the J call TRBJ2-1; D may be TRBD1 (7 bases). Germline V gene sequence: CDR1 SGHNT, CDR2 YYREEE (reference sequence). Trimming removed 4 bases from V and 0 bases from J, with 14 bases in between. The CDR3 length is 16 residues. The CDR3 bases are TGTGCCAGCAGCGCGGGACAGAAAAGCTCCTACAATGAGCAGTTCTTC. Translation gives CASSAGQKSSYNEQFF. Looking up the rest from reference TRBV5-4 and TRBJ2-1 gives the full variable domain: ETGVTQSPTHLIKTRGQQVTLRCSSQSGHNTVSWYQQALGQGPQFIFQYYREEENGRGNFPPRFSGLQFPNYSSELNVNALELDDSALYLCASSAGQKSSYNEQFFGPGTRLTVL.

The chain recombines TRBV20-1 with TRBJ2-1; 11 nucleotides agree with TRBD2. This CDR3 contains 16 residues. V trimming: 0 bases; J trimming: 5 bases; junction bases outside the gene matches: 6. Germline V CDR1 and CDR2: DFQATT, SNEGSKA (reference sequence). The CDR3 region is CSARDNSGGAHNEQFF. In DNA form, the CDR3 reads TGCAGTGCTAGAGACAATAGCGGGGGGGCCCACAATGAGCAGTTCTTC.

The table lists this clonotype with a few counts. The chain joins TRBV25-1 to TRBJ1-2, with a possible D match to TRBD1 (5 bases). Trimming took off 0 bases at V and 2 bases at J, with 7 bases between the two ends. Germline values: CDR1 MGHDK, CDR2 SYGVNS. This CDR3 is 14 amino acids long. CDR3 residues: CASSEYAGNYGYTF. CDR3 DNA: TGTGCCAGCAGTGAATACGCAGGGAACTATGGCTACACCTTC.

As DNA, the CDR3 is TGTGCCAGCAGCTTAGCTTGGGGATATGAGCAGTTCTTC. It encodes CASSLAWGYEQFF. This chain links TRBV7-2 with TRBJ2-1; D gene uncertain. The CDR3 runs to 13 residues. Trimming shortened V by 0 bases and J by 8 bases, and 8 bases separated the two germline ends. Germline assignment: CDR1 SGHTA and CDR2 FQGNSA. Variable domain in full (rest from reference TRBV7-2 and TRBJ2-1): GAGVSQSPSNKVTEKGKDVELRCDPISGHTALYWYRQSLGQGLEFLIYFQGNSAPDKSGLPSDRFSAERTGGSVSTLTIQRTQQEDSAVYLCASSLAWGYEQFFGPGTRLTVL.

The sample holds many counts of this clonotype. The rearrangement joins TRBV7-2 to TRBJ2-3; TRBD2 matches at 16 bases. Germline CDR1 is SGHTA and CDR2 is FQGNSA. The CDR3 length is 18 residues. The trim removed 2 bases at V and 6 bases at J, leaving 8 bases unmatched. This CDR3 reads CASSLLGTSGGARDTQYF. The CDR3 bases are TGTGCCAGCAGCTTACTAGGGACTAGCGGGGGGGCACGGGATACGCAGTATTTT.

The V call is TRBV4-3, the J call TRBJ2-7; possible D gene TRBD2, 6 bases. Per germline, CDR1 LGHNA and CDR2 YSLEER. The V end was cut by 3 bases, the J end by 0 bases, with 15 bases between. The CDR3 is made up of 16 amino acids. CDR3 residues: CASSHVAAKDSYEQYF. The CDR3, as DNA: TGCGCCAGCAGCCATGTAGCGGCAAAAGACTCCTACGAGCAGTACTTC.

In the case of this clonotype: A clone one base away is much larger, so this may be a read error. This chain connects TRBV7-2 to TRBJ1-6, with D perhaps TRBD1 (5 bases). Germline V CDR1 and CDR2: SGHTA, FQGNSA. The CDR3 length is 14 residues. The CDR3 DNA is TGTGCCAGCAGCTTAATAGGGGAGAGTTCACCCTTCCACTTT. Translating gives CASSLIGESSPFHF. Variable domain in full (rest from reference TRBV7-2 and TRBJ1-6): GAGVSQSPSNKVTEKGKDVELRCDPISGHTALYWYRQSLGQGLEFLIYFQGNSAPDKSGLPSDRFSAERTGGSVSTLTIQRTQQEDSAVYLCASSLIGESSPFHFGNGTRLTVT.

The sample holds a few counts of this clonotype. This rearrangement joins TRBV12-5 to TRBJ2-5; D not resolved. The V gene lost 2 bases and the J gene lost 3 bases, with 4 bases spanning the gap. Looked up from germline, CDR1 is LGHNT and CDR2 is FRNRAP. The CDR3 consists of 12 residues. CDR3 loop: CASGLSEETQYF. In DNA, the CDR3 is TGTGCTAGTGGTTTGTCGGAAGAGACCCAGTACTTC.

This chain links TRBV15 with TRBJ1-5, with a tentative D call TRBD1 (5 bases). CDR1 and CDR2 from the germline V gene are LNHNV and YYDKDF (reference sequence). Between the trimmed V and J ends, which lost 0 bases and 3 bases, there was a span of 18 bases. The CDR3 sequence is 18 residues long. CDR3 bases: TGTGCCACCAGCAGAGACCCTAGGGGCAGGAGGGCCAATCAGCCCCAGCATTTT. Encoded protein: CATSRDPRGRRANQPQHF.

This clonotype was recorded at least ten times. The chain recombines TRBV7-8 with TRBJ1-5; the match to TRBD1 covers 8 bases. This CDR3 region has 16 residues. V gave up 4 bases and J gave up 5 bases; unmatched junction bases: 10. Germline assignment: CDR1 SGHVS and CDR2 FQNEAQ. The CDR3 coding sequence is TGTGCCAGCAGCTCCGAATCAGGGGGCGCGGATCAGCCCCAGCATTTT. Amino acid sequence: CASSSESGGADQPQHF.

This clonotype was observed a handful of times. The chain is built from TRBV18 and TRBJ2-7; D may be TRBD2 (6 bases). There are 16 residues in the CDR3. Germline lookup yields CDR1 KGHSH and CDR2 LQKENI. The germline V and J ends were trimmed by 8 bases and 2 bases, with 22 bases remaining between them. As DNA, the CDR3 is TGTGCCAGCGCCCTGGCGGGGACGGGAGCGGCCTACGAGCAGTACTTC. It translates to CASALAGTGAAYEQYF.

This sequence joins TRBV27 and TRBJ1-2; D gene uncertain. Trimming removed 9 bases at V and 5 bases at J, with 16 bases between. Germline V gene lookup returns CDR1 MNHEY and CDR2 SMNVEV (reference sequence). The CDR3 totals 13 residues. This chain's CDR3 is CARLAASKYGYTF. The CDR3 nucleotides read TGTGCCAGGCTCGCGGCCTCGAAGTATGGCTACACCTTC.

This clonotype was found many times. The rearrangement uses TRBV7-2 and TRBJ2-3; D possibly corresponds to TRBD2 (5 bases). This CDR3 is built from 14 residues. Per germline, CDR1 SGHTA and CDR2 FQGNSA. Trimming took 5 bases from V and 5 from J, leaving 14 bases between them. In nucleotides, the CDR3 is TGTGCCAGCAGCCTCATAGCGTCCGGAGATACGCAGTATTTT. Translation gives CASSLIASGDTQYF.